This T cell receptor beta chain was documented in a study of spatial heterogeneity in lung cancer (dated by TCRdb to the late 2010s). For context, the study as a whole: Samples were obtained from 65 to 90 patients with early-stage, untreated non-small cell lung cancer from the lung TRACERx cohort. Follow-up PBMC samples were sequenced whenever the samples were available, and the median time to follow-up was roughly two years after resection. Beta-chain transcripts were consistently detected in greater numbers than alpha-chain transcripts, which likely reflects a higher abundance of beta-chain transcripts. In the raw uncorrected reads, each unique combination of TCR and UMI appeared more than ten times on average. In non-small cell lung cancer, the study quantitatively compared TCR alpha and beta repertoires across several tumor regions, matched nontumor lung, and blood. Nonsynonymous mutation counts, determined by whole-exome sequencing of tumor tissue, were related to TCR repertoire features. Both alpha and beta chains were TCR-sequenced in samples taken at surgery, namely 220 tumor regions, 61 to 65 matched nontumor lung samples and 55 to 60 PBMC samples. Summary of the overall study and its limitations: Comparisons of baseline and follow-up blood repertoires included only 14 patients. Ubiquitous expanded tumor TCRs were detected in blood more often at tumor resection than at routine follow-up. Confirming at a functional level the hypothesis that regional TCRs recognize regional mutations was considered to require additional single-cell paired TCR alpha and beta sequencing.

The time point label on this specimen signifies: blood at routine non-recurrence follow-up after resection. Without any cell sorting, TCR sequencing was performed on whole RNA extracted either from tumor and nontumor lung tissue or from cryopreserved PBMC samples. Patients were selected for TCR sequencing only if sufficient RNA was available from at least two tumor regions. Library preparation employed 5' RACE. Sequenced using a NextSeq 500. To allow correction of PCR and sequencing errors, the TCR library protocol tagged every TCR cDNA molecule with a unique molecular identifier. Regarding the original processing steps: TCR identification, UMI-based error correction and CDR3 extraction were all carried out with Decombinator tools. TCRs above a frequency of 2 per 1,000, corresponding to the top 1% of the tumor frequency distribution, were defined as expanded. Each repertoire was subsampled 100 times to 5,000 TCRs, after which Renyi diversity was computed with the R vegan package. CDR3 similarity networks were constructed using string-kernel similarity of amino acid triplets, with links drawn between CDR3s whose pairwise similarity was above 0.82. The public reads were reprocessed in TCRdb via fastp at Q25 and MiXCR, keeping in-frame beta chains. When rows share a CDR3 protein, they turn into one entry using the most common DNA and genes. TCRdb's processing, not the authors', yielded these V and J calls. The sample has around 120,000 distinct CDR3 sequences on record, 10% to 15% of them singletons. Around a sixth of the sample belongs to the ten largest clones.

Points on this clonotype: Its antigen specificity is not known. Nothing much larger sits one base from this clone, and base qualities are not available.

This receptor was taken from a male donor with early-stage non-small cell lung cancer. Source: PBMCs, taken at follow-up.

This receptor has the CDR3 CASSLRGTWNEQFF. The DNA is TGTGCCAGCAGCTTGCGGGGAACCTGGAATGAGCAGTTCTTC. Recombination connected TRBV5-6 to TRBJ2-1, with a weak D call of TRBD2 (5 bases match). At the junction V is shortened by 1 base and J by 7 bases, with 12 bases in between. Measured from the cysteine to the phenylalanine, the CDR3 is 14 residues long. The CDR3 DNA has 42 bases and is translated from base 1. CDR1 and CDR2, looked up from the germline V gene, are SGHDT and YYEEEE.